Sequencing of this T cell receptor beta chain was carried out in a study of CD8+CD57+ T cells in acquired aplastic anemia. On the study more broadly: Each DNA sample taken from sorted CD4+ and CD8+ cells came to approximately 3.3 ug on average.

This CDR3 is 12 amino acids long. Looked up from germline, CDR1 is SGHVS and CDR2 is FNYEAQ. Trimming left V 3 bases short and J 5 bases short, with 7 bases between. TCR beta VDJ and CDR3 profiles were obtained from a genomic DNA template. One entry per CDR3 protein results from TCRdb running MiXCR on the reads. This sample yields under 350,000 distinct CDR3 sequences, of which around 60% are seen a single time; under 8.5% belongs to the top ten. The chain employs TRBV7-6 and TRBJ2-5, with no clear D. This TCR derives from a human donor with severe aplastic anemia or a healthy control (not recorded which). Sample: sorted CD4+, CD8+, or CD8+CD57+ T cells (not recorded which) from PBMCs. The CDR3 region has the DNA TGTGCCAGCAGCTTCACCGGGGAGACCCAGTACTTC. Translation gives CASSFTGETQYF. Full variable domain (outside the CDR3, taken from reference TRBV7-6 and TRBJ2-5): GAGVSQSPRYKVTKRGQDVALRCDPISGHVSLYWYRQALGQGPEFLTYFNYEAQQDKSGLPNDRFSAERPEGSISTLTIQRTEQRDSAMYRCASSFTGETQYFGPGTRLLVL.